The rows below give T cell receptor beta chains drawn from one sample of a study of blood T cell repertoires in COVID-19. Method: immunoSEQ multiplex PCR; TCRdb's copy keeps in-frame clones and lacks some. The sample carries some 120,000 clones, around 88% recorded once. The sequenced sample consisted of peripheral blood. The origin of the receptors is a human donor in a cohort sampled during active COVID-19. Both conserved end residues are part of each CDR3. The D gene is left open where the match is weak. The size field is filled for only some rows; it gives once, few, many or a size class.

d_gene	j_gene	abundance	v_gene	CDR3aa	CDR3nt
-	TRBJ1-2	few	TRBV6-6	CASSYTRRSNYGYTF	TGTGCCAGCAGTTACACCCGTAGAAGCAACTATGGCTACACCTTC
TRBD2	TRBJ2-1	-	TRBV19	CASSTLAGGSYNEQFF	TGTGCCAGTAGTACCCTAGCGGGAGGGTCATACAATGAGCAGTTCTTC
-	TRBJ2-7	-	TRBV5-1	CASSIGGSSYEQYF	TGCGCCAGCAGTATCGGGGGAAGCTCCTACGAGCAGTACTTC
TRBD2	TRBJ2-1	-	TRBV7-2	CASSFEASGSWGEQFF	TGTGCCAGCAGCTTCGAGGCTAGCGGGAGTTGGGGTGAGCAGTTCTTC
TRBD1	TRBJ1-2	-	TRBV15	CATSRDFPKEGQRHYGYTF	TGTGCCACCAGCAGAGATTTCCCAAAAGAGGGACAGCGTCACTATGGCTACACCTTC
TRBD1	TRBJ2-7	-	TRBV11-3	CASSPRTGGSSLTYEQYF	TGTGCCAGCAGCCCACGGACAGGGGGCTCCTCCCTAACCTACGAGCAGTACTTC
-	TRBJ2-1	few	TRBV7-9	CASAGLTSYNEQFF	TGTGCCAGTGCGGGGCTAACCTCCTACAATGAGCAGTTCTTC
TRBD1	TRBJ1-1	-	TRBV5-1	CASSAGTGPAVGTEAFF	TGCGCCAGCAGCGCCGGGACAGGGCCGGCGGTTGGCACTGAAGCTTTCTTT
-	TRBJ2-1	-	TRBV28	CASSWGLSEQFF	TGTGCCAGCAGTTGGGGACTGAGTGAGCAGTTCTTC
TRBD1	TRBJ1-1	-	TRBV6-1	CASSEARDREAFF	TGTGCCAGCAGTGAAGCCCGGGACAGAGAAGCTTTCTTT
TRBD1	TRBJ2-5	-	TRBV7-7	CASSLRTGGWETQYF	TGTGCTAGCAGCCTCAGGACAGGGGGCTGGGAGACCCAGTACTTC
TRBD2	TRBJ2-7	-	TRBV4-3	CASSPLLTSGENDEQYF	TGCGCCAGCAGCCCTCTCCTAACTAGCGGGGAAAACGACGAGCAGTACTTC
-	TRBJ2-3	-	TRBV6-5	CASSYSHEGPTDTQYF	TGTGCCAGCAGTTACTCGCACGAGGGCCCCACAGATACGCAGTATTTT
-	TRBJ2-3	-	TRBV19	CASSIVSSDTQYF	TGTGCCAGTAGTATTGTCAGTTCAGATACGCAGTATTTT
-	TRBJ2-7	once	TRBV11-3	CASSLGTKAEQYF	TGTGCCAGCAGCTTAGGGACTAAGGCCGAGCAGTACTTC
TRBD2	TRBJ2-1	-	TRBV7-2	CASSKTSGSSYNEQFF	TGTGCCAGCAGCAAAACTAGCGGGAGCTCCTACAATGAGCAGTTCTTC
TRBD2	TRBJ2-1	-	TRBV5-6	CASRLRPEGLAGEQFF	TGTGCCAGCAGGTTACGACCCGAAGGACTAGCTGGTGAGCAGTTCTTC
TRBD1	TRBJ2-6	-	TRBV28	CASSLSGPGGPGANVLTF	TGTGCCAGCAGTTTATCTGGGCCAGGGGGCCCTGGGGCCAACGTCCTGACTTTC
-	TRBJ1-3	-	TRBV6-5	CASSLYSSGNTIYF	TGTGCCAGCAGTCTCTACAGCTCTGGAAACACCATATATTTT
-	TRBJ1-5	-	TRBV3-1/TRBV3-2	CASSQGGARKPQHF	TGTGCCAGCAGCCAGGGGGGGGCGAGAAAGCCCCAGCATTTT
-	TRBJ1-6	-	TRBV18	CASSPPSTGLNSPLHF	TGTGCCAGCTCACCACCCTCGACAGGTCTCAATTCACCCCTCCACTTT
-	TRBJ2-7	few	TRBV2	CATEIDGSSYEQYF	TGTGCCACCGAGATTGACGGGAGCTCCTACGAGCAGTACTTC
-	TRBJ2-1	-	TRBV6-1	CASSDLPKSGNYNEQFF	TGTGCCAGCAGTGACCTCCCCAAATCGGGAAATTACAATGAGCAGTTCTTC
-	TRBJ2-2	-	TRBV6-4	CASRGSTNTGELFF	TGTGCCAGCAGAGGGAGCACGAACACCGGGGAGCTGTTTTTT
TRBD1	TRBJ2-1	-	TRBV27	CASTTMDRVGAEQFF	TGTGCCAGCACCACAATGGACAGGGTGGGGGCCGAGCAGTTCTTC
TRBD2	TRBJ2-1	-	TRBV19	CASSPRGTSGRVSYNEQFF	TGTGCCAGTAGTCCGCGAGGGACTAGCGGGAGGGTCTCCTACAATGAGCAGTTCTTC
-	TRBJ2-3	-	TRBV30	CAWSDRGKTDTQYF	TGTGCCTGGAGCGATCGGGGGAAGACAGATACGCAGTATTTT
TRBD1	TRBJ2-7	-	TRBV9	CASSAGQGGGEQYF	TGTGCCAGCAGCGCCGGACAGGGGGGAGGCGAGCAGTACTTC
-	TRBJ1-5	-	TRBV30	CAWRAPGGGGQPQHF	TGTGCCTGGAGGGCGCCGGGGGGGGGAGGTCAGCCCCAGCATTTT
TRBD2	TRBJ2-1	once	TRBV3-1/TRBV3-2	CASGGSLVLAGVNEQFF	TGTGCCAGCGGTGGATCGCTGGTACTAGCGGGAGTGAATGAGCAGTTCTTC
TRBD1	TRBJ1-1	-	TRBV7-9	CASSLGQGHTEAFF	TGTGCCAGCAGCTTAGGACAGGGGCACACTGAAGCTTTCTTT
TRBD2	TRBJ2-4	-	TRBV11-2	CASSRGGGQNIQYF	TGTGCCAGCAGCCGCGGGGGGGGTCAAAACATTCAGTACTTC